The T cell receptor beta chain under discussion was sequenced for a study of blood T cell repertoires in COVID-19. Across the whole study: COVID-19 samples collected from the United States, Italy and Spain covered acute and convalescent phases. PBMCs, B-cell-depleted T cells, or T cells were the source of the cDNA or gDNA that made up the material.

This clone occurred a few times. In the authors' workflow: Amplified reference gene primers provided the basis for estimating nucleated cell counts. Sequencing used immunoSEQ multiplex PCR; TCRdb keeps in-frame clones, though not all of them. The V and J calls and the clone size are those of that table, but D and trimming were determined from the DNA. This sample carries 250,000 to 300,000 clones, roughly 88% of them seen once, and the ten largest clones take 5.5% to 7%. With 3 bases removed from V and 1 base from J, the gap between germline ends came to 9 bases. Per germline, CDR1 KGHSH and CDR2 LQKENI. The CDR3 extends over 15 amino acids.

J is TRBJ2-2 and V is TRBV18; perhaps TRBD1 as D (5 bases). This clonotype was sampled from a woman in her thirties who had recovered from COVID-19. The sample was peripheral blood. The CDR3 DNA reads as TGTGCCAGCTCACCGGGAAGGGGGAACACCGGGGAGCTGTTTTTT. Translating it yields CASSPGRGNTGELFF.